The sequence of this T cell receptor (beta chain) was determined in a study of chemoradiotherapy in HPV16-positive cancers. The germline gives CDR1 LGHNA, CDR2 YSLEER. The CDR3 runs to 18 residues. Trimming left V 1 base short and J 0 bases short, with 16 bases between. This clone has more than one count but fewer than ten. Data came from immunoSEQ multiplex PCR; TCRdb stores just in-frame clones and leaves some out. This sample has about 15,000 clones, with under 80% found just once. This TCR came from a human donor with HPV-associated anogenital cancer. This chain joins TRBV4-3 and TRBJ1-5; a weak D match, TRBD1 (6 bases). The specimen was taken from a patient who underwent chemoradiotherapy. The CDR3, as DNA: TGCGCCAGCAGCCAAGTAGGTGGGACACCTTCTAGCAATCAGCCCCAGCATTTT. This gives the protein CASSQVGGTPSSNQPQHF.